This T cell receptor beta chain originates from a study of shared clonotypes between healthy human individuals (dated by TCRdb to about 2020). The study in broad terms: The cohort included a few men and two women between 18 and 49 years of age. Leukapheresis yielded between about 0.85 and 10 billion PBMCs per donor. To increase sequencing depth and limit assay-specific biases, TCR repertoire library preparation and sequencing were carried out by different laboratories using diverse techniques. To estimate repertoire size and how much clonotype sharing occurs between individuals, the study deeply sequenced the blood TCR repertoires of 5 or 6 healthy adults. For each donor, CD4 naive and CD4 memory were each run on three plates, CD8 naive on two plates, and CD8 memory on one plate.

TCR CDR3 regions were amplified from genomic DNA by multiplex PCR using the deep immunoSEQ assay. Extracted genomic DNA from each cell subset was spread evenly across all wells of several immunoSEQ 96-well plates, with each plate serving as a replicate. For sorted subsets, each replicate PCR was loaded with about 200 ng genomic DNA, equivalent to 30,000 or so T cell genomes. Purified libraries were quantified with a Qubit 3.0 fluorometer, sized on a Bioanalyzer 2100, and re-quantified with the KAPA Library Quantification kit. Every immunoSEQ 96-well plate was sequenced on a separate single-read 150-cycle Illumina NextSeq 550 flow cell. The authors' pipeline ran thus. Because the immunoSEQ output included only junctional sequences and no quality scores, the filtering could not be the same as the filtering used for full-length reads. Sequences were annotated with PyIR, a Python wrapper for IgBLAST v1.9, using IMGT germline references to assign V/J genes and CDR3. Any read was removed if the V/J assignment was weak (E-value above 1e-6), the CDR3 was missing, or the read contained stop codons, out-of-frame junctions, or ambiguous translated residues. A V3J clonotype was defined by an identical inferred V gene, J gene, and CDR3 amino acid sequence. Percentage overlap between repertoires was calculated by dividing the number of shared unique clonotypes by the size of the smaller repertoire. Repertoire richness was assessed with RTK rarefaction, the Chao1 estimator, and Recon v2.1 estimates of unobserved clonotypes. Generation probabilities for all TCRbeta clonotypes obtained by the gDNA method from four donors were computed using OLGA. The table comes from immuneACCESS by way of TCRdb, which keeps in-frame sequences with V and J called. Part of the clones is missing from these tables; in studies checked, under half for an unresolved V gene and the rest for unknown reasons. The DNA gave D and trimming, while V, J and clone size come from that table. In this sample the table shows 2 million to 2.5 million clones, just under 95% of which occur a single time. The top ten constitute 0.3% to 0.4% of the sample.

The donors were healthy, HIV-negative adults who had no recently reported acute infections or vaccinations. All donors were Caucasian adults living in Nashville, Tennessee, USA. CD4+ T cells were enriched through magnetic negative selection, after which naive cells were positively selected on CD45RA and the remaining negative fraction served as the memory subset. After blood collection by leukapheresis, PBMCs were isolated using Ficoll-Histopaque density gradient centrifugation and then cryopreserved in the vapor phase of liquid nitrogen. Analytical flow cytometry was used to check the purity and quantity of each magnetically sorted T cell population. From each sorted fraction, genomic DNA was isolated and quantified by UV absorbance on a Nanodrop 2000c. The CDR3 numbers 15 residues from cysteine through phenylalanine. The read is trimmed to its CDR3 DNA, 45 bases read in frame from base 1. Of note for this clone: Its antigen is not yet known. Base qualities are missing; no much larger clone stands one base away.

On the study overall, not on this receptor specifically: Naive subsets generally had larger estimated clonotype richness than memory subsets. Compared with non-shared clonotypes, clonotypes shared by all four sorted-subset donors had higher generation probabilities. Because the study included only a small number of donors, the genetic and exposure-history diversity represented was limited. Sampling was restricted to blood, and TCR repertoires in tissue are likely to differ from TCR repertoires in blood. Sharing across a few donors was observed for roughly 5.4% of naive CD4, over 3% of naive CD8, over 2% of memory CD4, and roughly 0.4% of memory CD8 clonotypes. Pairwise subsampling indicated that sequencing depth was expected to affect the degree of clonotype sharing among donors. Incomplete sequencing was indicated by rarefaction of sorted-subset datasets, despite the large sequencing depth.

The receptor comes from a young man in good health. Some clones in this sample may be carry-over from other donors' samples. The sample was naive CD4+ T cells from PBMCs. This specimen's cell subset or site label, interpreted: CD45RA+ positively selected. The V and J segments used are TRBV21-1 and TRBJ2-7. TRBV21-1 is noted as a pseudogene. The nucleotides are TGTGCCAGCAGCGCGTGTCTACACGTGTTAGACGAGCAGTACTTC. Translation gives CASSACLHVLDEQYF.